These 25 T cell receptor beta chains were sequenced from one sample in a study of cytomegalovirus exposure and HLA in healthy donors. Produced via immunoSEQ multiplex PCR; TCRdb's table is partial and in-frame only. The table lists some 140,000 clones, about 87% of them singletons. Sequenced input: PBMCs. These receptors all stem from a woman aged 25 to 45 in good health and CMV-seropositive.

The gene calls are TRBV19 and TRBJ1-4, with D possibly being TRBD1 (6 bases). With 5 bases removed from V and 5 bases from J, the gap between germline ends came to 15 bases. Germline V lookup: CDR1 LNHDA, CDR2 SQIVND (reference sequence). CDR3 size: 15 residues. The CDR3 here is CASSSPQGRNEKLFF. The DNA for the CDR3 is TGTGCCAGTAGTTCGCCCCAGGGGCGGAATGAAAAACTGTTTTTT.

The gene calls are TRBV5-8 and TRBJ2-5; TRBD1 aligns across 11 bases. The trim removed 5 bases at V and 4 bases at J, leaving 7 bases unmatched. Looked up from germline, CDR1 is SGHTS and CDR2 is YDEGEE. CDR3 size: 15 residues. The CDR3 loop reads CASRVGQGALETQYF. The DNA for the CDR3 is TGTGCCAGCAGGGTCGGACAGGGGGCTTTAGAGACCCAGTACTTC. Variable domain in full (rest from reference TRBV5-8 and TRBJ2-5): EAGVTQSPTHLIKTRGQQATLRCSPISGHTSVYWYQQALGLGLQFLLWYDEGEERNRGNFPPRFSGRQFPNYSSELNVNALELEDSALYLCASRVGQGALETQYFGPGTRLLVL.

Here the CDR3 DNA reads TGTGCCAGCAGACTAAATCAGTTAAGAGGGGAGACCCAGTACTTC. It yields the protein CASRLNQLRGETQYF. V and J are TRBV28 and TRBJ2-5, with a tentative D call TRBD2 (5 bases). In germline, CDR1 is MDHEN, CDR2 SYDVKM. The CDR3 extends over 15 amino acids. Trimming removed 6 bases from V and 5 bases from J, with 19 bases in between.

Details on this clone: The sample has other DNA sequences that encode this CDR3 too. The chain employs TRBV27 and TRBJ2-7, with 7 bases matching TRBD1. V lost 2 bases and J lost 4; bases outside the gene matches: 2. In germline, CDR1 is MNHEY, CDR2 SMNVEV (reference sequence). This CDR3 region has 13 residues. CDR3 DNA: TGTGCCAGCAGTTTAGGGACAGCGTACGAGCAGTACTTC. As protein: CASSLGTAYEQYF.

The V gene is TRBV28, the J gene TRBJ1-1; D is unclear. Trimming removed 3 bases from V and 1 base from J, with 9 bases in between. Germline CDR1 reads MDHEN; CDR2 reads SYDVKM. The CDR3 is 14 residues long. Here the CDR3 reads CASSLVQKNTEAFF. The CDR3 DNA sequence: TGTGCCAGCAGTTTGGTCCAGAAGAACACTGAAGCTTTCTTT. Variable domain in full (rest from reference TRBV28 and TRBJ1-1): DVKVTQSSRYLVKRTGEKVFLECVQDMDHENMFWYRQDPGLGLRLIYFSYDVKMKEKGDIPEGYSVSREKKERFSLILESASTNQTSMYLCASSLVQKNTEAFFGQGTRLTVV.

The V and J genes are TRBV5-1 and TRBJ1-2; 10 bases align to TRBD1. This CDR3 spans 15 amino acids. Germline CDR1 SGHRS, CDR2 YFSETQ. Unmatched junction bases numbered 5, after V lost 2 bases and J lost 4 bases. The CDR3 DNA sequence: TGCGCCAGCAGCTTCGCGGACAGGGGGGCCTATGGCTACACCTTC. The encoded protein is CASSFADRGAYGYTF.

The chain recombines TRBV6-1 with TRBJ2-3; 10 bases are a match to TRBD2. Germline V gene data show CDR1 as MNHNS and CDR2 as SASEGT. V lost 2 bases and J lost 2; bases outside the gene matches: 10. CDR3 length: 18 amino acids. The DNA of the CDR3 is TGTGCCAGCAGTGAATACGGTCAGCGGGAGGGCACCACAGATACGCAGTATTTT. Its translation is CASSEYGQREGTTDTQYF.

This chain links TRBV25-1 with TRBJ2-1; D is possibly TRBD2 (7 bases). The V and J ends lost 10 bases and 8 bases respectively, with 18 bases between them. The CDR3 length is 13 residues. Per the germline V gene, CDR1 is MGHDK and CDR2 is SYGVNS. CDR3 sequence reads: CAMGGALGDEQFF. DNA for the CDR3: TGTGCCATGGGGGGGGCATTGGGCGATGAGCAGTTCTTC. Complete variable domain (other parts from reference TRBV25-1 and TRBJ2-1): EADIYQTPRYLVIGTGKKITLECSQTMGHDKMYWYQQDPGMELHLIHYSYGVNSTEKGDLSSESTVSRIRTEHFPLTLESARPSHTSQYLCAMGGALGDEQFFGPGTRLTVL.

The CDR3 region has the DNA TGTGCCAGCAGCTTAAAAGGAGTCCGTCGGAGCACCGGGGAGCTGTTTTTT. As protein: CASSLKGVRRSTGELFF. The chain employs TRBV7-3 and TRBJ2-2; no definite D call. Deletions cut 1 base from V and 4 bases from J, with 16 bases between. The CDR3 runs 17 residues. CDR1 SGHTA and CDR2 FQGTGA come from the germline V gene.

The V and J genes are TRBV28 and TRBJ1-4; 9 bases are shared with TRBD1. V lost 6 bases, J lost 0 bases, and 8 bases stayed unmatched. Germline values: CDR1 MDHEN, CDR2 SYDVKM. The CDR3 contains 17 residues. The DNA for the CDR3 is TGTGCCAGCAGCCCTTGGACAGGGGAAGCAACTAATGAAAAACTGTTTTTT. Protein sequence: CASSPWTGEATNEKLFF. The full variable domain, completed using reference TRBV28 and TRBJ1-4, is DVKVTQSSRYLVKRTGEKVFLECVQDMDHENMFWYRQDPGLGLRLIYFSYDVKMKEKGDIPEGYSVSREKKERFSLILESASTNQTSMYLCASSPWTGEATNEKLFFGSGTQLSVL.

The rearrangement joins TRBV7-2 to TRBJ1-6; TRBD1 agrees at 7 bases. Germline values: CDR1 SGHTA, CDR2 FQGNSA. V was pared by 3 bases and J by 9 bases, with 17 bases of the junction left unmatched. The length of the CDR3 is 18 residues. The CDR3 here is CASSLVGGPGGGGSPLHF. DNA of the CDR3: TGTGCCAGCAGCTTGGTTGGCGGGCCAGGGGGAGGTGGTTCACCCCTCCACTTT.

The chain couples TRBV11-2 to TRBJ1-2, with 12 bases aligning to TRBD1. J was trimmed by 1 base and V by 4 bases; bases with no gene match: 7. Germline lookup yields CDR1 SGHAT and CDR2 FQNNGV. CDR3 length: 17 amino acids. CDR3 in amino acids: CASSSGTGGAFNYGYTF. In nucleotides, the CDR3 is TGTGCCAGCAGCTCTGGGACAGGGGGCGCGTTTAACTATGGCTACACCTTC.

This chain connects TRBV19 to TRBJ2-2; the D gene is possibly TRBD1 (6 bases). This CDR3 comprises 15 residues. Germline V CDR1 and CDR2: LNHDA, SQIVND (reference sequence). Trimming removed 5 bases at V and 6 bases at J, with 16 bases between. For the CDR3, the DNA is TGTGCCAGTAGTTTCATCCACAGGGAATCCGGGGAGCTGTTTTTT. It yields the protein CASSFIHRESGELFF.

This clone was counted a single time. The chain links TRBV28 to TRBJ1-5, with 7 bases matching TRBD1. The CDR3 has 15 amino acids. J was trimmed by 6 bases and V by 6 bases; bases with no gene match: 11. CDR1 is MDHEN and CDR2 is SYDVKM in the germline V gene. CDR3 coding DNA: TGTGCCAGCAGCCACGGACAGGCCAGCGGTCAGCCCCAGCATTTT. Protein: CASSHGQASGQPQHF.

V is TRBV5-1 and J is TRBJ2-5; 8 bases align to TRBD2. Per germline, CDR1 SGHRS and CDR2 YFSETQ. The junction had 11 bases not matched to a gene; V was cut back by 2 bases and J by 5 bases. This CDR3 region has 16 residues. CDR3 bases: TGCGCCAGCAGCTTAGCGGGGGATACCAGGGTCGAGACCCAGTACTTC. This encodes CASSLAGDTRVETQYF.

This clone is a singleton in its sample. V gene TRBV19 combines with J gene TRBJ1-1; the match to TRBD1 covers 7 bases. V lost 4 bases to trimming and J lost 1 base; unmatched junction nucleotides: 12. This CDR3 contains 17 residues. Germline V gene data show CDR1 as LNHDA and CDR2 as SQIVND (reference sequence). The CDR3: CASSTPRGGRENTEAFF. For the CDR3, the DNA is TGTGCCAGTAGTACTCCGAGAGGGGGCAGGGAGAACACTGAAGCTTTCTTT.

This chain links TRBV5-6 with TRBJ2-1; TRBD2 is a possible D gene (5 bases). Germline V gene data show CDR1 as SGHDT and CDR2 as YYEEEE. This CDR3 has 14 amino acids. Between the trimmed V and J ends, which lost 2 bases and 7 bases, there was a span of 13 bases. CDR3 in DNA: TGTGCCAGCAGCTTTGGGTCTAGCCCGAATGAGCAGTTCTTC. This codes for CASSFGSSPNEQFF.

The chain has TRBV5-4 and TRBJ2-5; D is ambiguous. In germline, CDR1 is SGHNT, CDR2 YYREEE (reference sequence). Trimming took 0 bases from V and 1 from J, leaving 4 bases between them. The CDR3 is made up of 13 amino acids. The chain's CDR3 is CASSLGSQETQYF. CDR3 DNA sequence: TGTGCCAGCAGCTTGGGTAGCCAAGAGACCCAGTACTTC.

V usage is TRBV28 and J usage is TRBJ1-1; TRBD1 matches 9 bases. The CDR3 spans 14 residues. The germline V gene encodes CDR1 MDHEN and CDR2 SYDVKM. Unmatched junction bases numbered 8, after V lost 7 bases and J lost 5 bases. The CDR3 nucleotides read TGTGCCAGCAACCGGGGACAGGGAGGGACTGAAGCTTTCTTT. Its protein product is CASNRGQGGTEAFF.

This clone was seen only a few times. The chain is built from TRBV2 and TRBJ2-2; TRBD1 agrees at 10 bases. J lost 7 bases, V lost 4 bases, and 3 bases had no gene match. There are 14 residues in the CDR3. Germline loops: CDR1 SNHLY, CDR2 FYNNEI. The CDR3 nucleotides are TGTGCCAGCAGTGGACAGGGGGCAGGCGGGGAGCTGTTTTTT. Its translation is CASSGQGAGGELFF. The whole variable domain, remainder taken from reference TRBV2 and TRBJ2-2, is EPEVTQTPSHQVTQMGQEVILRCVPISNHLYFYWYRQILGQKVEFLVSFYNNEISEKSEIFDDQFSVERPDGSNFTLKIRSTKLEDSAMYFCASSGQGAGGELFFGEGSRLTVL.

V gene TRBV5-6 combines with J gene TRBJ1-4; D may be TRBD1 (6 bases). The CDR3 contains 15 residues. Germline CDR1 reads SGHDT; CDR2 reads YYEEEE. Between the trimmed V and J ends, which lost 4 bases and 8 bases, there was a span of 18 bases. The CDR3 here is CASSLVGARPEKLFF. The CDR3 DNA is TGTGCCAGCAGCCTTGTGGGGGCTCGCCCAGAAAAACTGTTTTTT.

The gene calls are TRBV5-6 and TRBJ1-1; unclear D gene. The CDR3 spans 10 residues. Trimming took off 8 bases at V and 7 bases at J, with 9 bases between the two ends. Germline V lookup: CDR1 SGHDT, CDR2 YYEEEE. In nucleotides, the CDR3 is TGTGCCAGTAGCGGGAGTGAAGCTTTCTTT. It yields the protein CASSGSEAFF.

The chain is built from TRBV21-1 and TRBJ2-3; the D call in the table, TRBD2, was not verified against the DNA. TRBV21-1 is tagged as a pseudogene. CDR3 size: 16 residues. CDR3: CASTILHLLLTDTQYF. DNA for the CDR3: TGTGCCAGCACCATATTACACCTACTACTGACAGATACGCAGTATTTT.

V usage is TRBV4-2 and J usage is TRBJ1-4; maybe TRBD1 (5 bases). From germline, CDR1 is LGHNA and CDR2 YNFKEQ. Trimming stripped 0 bases from V and 7 bases from J, with 6 bases between. The CDR3 extends over 13 amino acids. For the CDR3, the DNA is TGTGCCAGCAGCCAAGATAGGGGTGAAAAACTGTTTTTT. The encoded protein is CASSQDRGEKLFF.

In this sample, this clone turned up once. This chain joins TRBV5-1 and TRBJ1-1; TRBD1 is a possible D gene (6 bases). This CDR3 region has 14 residues. Germline V gene sequence: CDR1 SGHRS, CDR2 YFSETQ. CDR3 bases: TGCGCAGGACCTGGGACACTACTTTACACTGAAGCTTTCTTT. Encoded protein: CAGPGTLLYTEAFF. The whole variable domain, filled in from reference TRBV5-1 and TRBJ1-1, reads KAGVTQTPRYLIKTRGQQVTLSCSPISGHRSVSWYQQTPGQGLQFLFEYFSETQRNKGNFPGRFSGRQFSNSRSEMNVSTLELGDSALYLCAGPGTLLYTEAFFGQGTRLTVV.